This T cell receptor beta chain was identified in a study of cytomegalovirus exposure and HLA in healthy donors. Findings of the study overall: Reportedly, TCR beta sequences accurately predicted HLA-A and HLA-B alleles in most subjects. In a later analysis, an Asian-associated ancestry cluster reportedly showed fewer N-insertions than the 666-donor mean.

Germline lookup yields CDR1 WNHNN and CDR2 SYGVQD (reference sequence). J lost 4 bases, V lost 5 bases, and 10 bases had no gene match. This CDR3 has 15 residues. On this clone: The antigen remains undetermined.

The PCR had 60 Vbeta and 13 Jbeta primers. How the authors handled the data: A later analysis tallied 75 million to 80 million unique TCR beta chains, about 11 million of them shared. The protocol was immunoSEQ multiplex PCR, while the TCRdb copy is restricted to in-frame clones and leaves out a portion. The DNA was the basis for D and trimming; V, J and clone size are from that table. Here the sample spans under 200,000 clones, just over 75% being singletons. Donors sampled were nominally healthy, though unrecorded immune exposures were likely. The rearrangement joins TRBV10-1 to TRBJ2-7, with TRBD1 matching over 8 bases. The source of this sequence is a man aged 25 to 40 in good health and CMV-seronegative. The sample was PBMCs. The CDR3 nucleotides read TGCGCCAGCAGTTCCGGACAGGGCGTCTCTTACGAGCAGTACTTC. Protein sequence: CASSSGQGVSYEQYF.